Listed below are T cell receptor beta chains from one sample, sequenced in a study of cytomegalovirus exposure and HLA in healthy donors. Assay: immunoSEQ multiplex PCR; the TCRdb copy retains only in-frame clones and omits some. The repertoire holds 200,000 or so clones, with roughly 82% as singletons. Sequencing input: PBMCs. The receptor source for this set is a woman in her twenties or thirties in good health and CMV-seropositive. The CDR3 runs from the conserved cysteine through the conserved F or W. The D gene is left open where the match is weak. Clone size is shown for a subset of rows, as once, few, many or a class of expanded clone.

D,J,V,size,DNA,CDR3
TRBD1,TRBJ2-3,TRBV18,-,TGTGCCAGCTCACCGACGGGACAGGGCACAGATACGCAGTATTTT,CASSPTGQGTDTQYF
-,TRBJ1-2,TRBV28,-,TGTGCCAGCAGCCTCGACAGTAGCTATGGCTACACCTTC,CASSLDSSYGYTF
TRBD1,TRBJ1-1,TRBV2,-,TGTGCCAGCAGTGTTCTTATATGGGGACAGGGCGGGAGGTCCACTGAAGCTTTCTTT,CASSVLIWGQGGRSTEAFF
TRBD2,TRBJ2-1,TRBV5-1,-,TGCGCCAGCAGCTACGGGGGGTACAATGAGCAGTTCTTC,CASSYGGYNEQFF
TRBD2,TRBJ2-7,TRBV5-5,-,TGTGCCAGCAGCTTGTTCGGCGGGAGGCCCTCCTACGAGCAGTACTTC,CASSLFGGRPSYEQYF
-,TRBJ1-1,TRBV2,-,TGTGCCAGCACGTTCGGGGTAGCAGGGAACACTGAAGCTTTCTTT,CASTFGVAGNTEAFF
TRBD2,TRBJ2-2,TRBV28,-,TGTGCCAGCAGAGCTAGCGGGAGCGGGGCCGGGGAGCTGTTTTTT,CASRASGSGAGELFF
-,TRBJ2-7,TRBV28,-,TGTGCCAGCAGTGAGGTCGGGGCTAGCGCCTACGAGCAGTACTTC,CASSEVGASAYEQYF
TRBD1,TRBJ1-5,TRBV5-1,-,TGCGCCAGCAGCTACGGGACAGGGTTCAATCAGCCCCAGCATTTT,CASSYGTGFNQPQHF
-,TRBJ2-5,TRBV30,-,TGTGCCTGGAGAGGAAAGGGGGGGGCGTATCGGGAGACCCAGTACTTC,CAWRGKGGAYRETQYF
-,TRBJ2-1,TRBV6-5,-,TGTGCCAGCAGTGACCCAGGGTTCTACAATGAGCAGTTCTTC,CASSDPGFYNEQFF
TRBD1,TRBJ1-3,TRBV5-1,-,TGCGCCAGCAGCCGGACCCGACAGGGGATAGTATCTGGAAACACCATATATTTT,CASSRTRQGIVSGNTIYF
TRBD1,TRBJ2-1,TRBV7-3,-,TGTGCCAGCAGCCCGAACCACGTCGGGACAGGGAACAATGAGCAGTTCTTC,CASSPNHVGTGNNEQFF
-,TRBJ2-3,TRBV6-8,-,TGTGCCCTCCCGGCGGGGGCCAACACAGATACGCAGTATTTT,CALPAGANTDTQYF
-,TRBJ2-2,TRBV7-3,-,TGTGCCAGCACCCAGGGGAACACCGGGGAGCTGTTTTTT,CASTQGNTGELFF
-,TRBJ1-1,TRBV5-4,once,TGTGCCAGCAGCTTGTATTGGGCGCCCACTGAAGCTTTCTTT,CASSLYWAPTEAFF
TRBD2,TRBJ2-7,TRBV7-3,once,TGTGCCAGCAGCTTAAGAGGGACTAGCCTGGGCGAGCAGTACTTC,CASSLRGTSLGEQYF
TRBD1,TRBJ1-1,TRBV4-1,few,TGCGCCAGCAGCCAACTACAGGGGAGCACTGAAGCTTTCTTT,CASSQLQGSTEAFF
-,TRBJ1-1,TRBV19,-,TGTGCCAGTAGTGAGTGGACACCTGACACTGAAGCTTTCTTT,CASSEWTPDTEAFF
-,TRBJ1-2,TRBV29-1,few,TGCAGCGTTCCGGGAGATTATGGCTACACCTTC,CSVPGDYGYTF
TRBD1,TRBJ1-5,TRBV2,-,TGTGCCAGCAGCGGGACAGGGCGGAATCAGCCCCAGCATTTT,CASSGTGRNQPQHF
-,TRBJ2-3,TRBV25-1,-,TGTGCCAGCAGTGAATCGGAGACTTCCACAGATACGCAGTATTTT,CASSESETSTDTQYF
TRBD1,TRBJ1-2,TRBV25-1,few,TGTGCCAGCACCCCGGGACAGGGGATTGTAGGTGGCTACACCTTC,CASTPGQGIVGGYTF
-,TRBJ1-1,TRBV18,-,TGTGCCAGCTCACCAGACCTGGGAGGCACGGACACTGAAGCTTTCTTT,CASSPDLGGTDTEAFF
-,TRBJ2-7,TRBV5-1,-,TGCGCCAGCAGCGAACGGGGACTTAGAAGCTACGAGCAGTACTTC,CASSERGLRSYEQYF
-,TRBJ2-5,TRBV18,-,TGTGCCAGCTCAACGGGGGAGACCCAGTACTTC,CASSTGETQYF
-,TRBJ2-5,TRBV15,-,TGTGCCACCGTCGCTGACATGGTCCAAGAGACCCAGTACTTC,CATVADMVQETQYF
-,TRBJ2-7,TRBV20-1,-,TGCAGTGCTGCCCAATCGGGCGAGCAGTACTTC,CSAAQSGEQYF
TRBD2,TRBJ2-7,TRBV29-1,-,TGCAGCGCCCTCACTAGCGGGAGTCTTAGCGAGCAGTACTTC,CSALTSGSLSEQYF